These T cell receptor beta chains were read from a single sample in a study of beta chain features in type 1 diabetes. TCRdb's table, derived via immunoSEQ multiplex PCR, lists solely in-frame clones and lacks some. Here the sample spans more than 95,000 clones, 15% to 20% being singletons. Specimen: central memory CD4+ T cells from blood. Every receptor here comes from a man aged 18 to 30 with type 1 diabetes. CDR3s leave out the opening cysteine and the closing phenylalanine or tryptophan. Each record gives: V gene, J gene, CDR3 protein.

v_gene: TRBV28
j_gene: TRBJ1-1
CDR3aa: ASRLQGATAEAF

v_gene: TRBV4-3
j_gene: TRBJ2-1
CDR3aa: ASSQDFLVEEEQF

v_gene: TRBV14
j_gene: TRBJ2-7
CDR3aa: ASSQHLDSYEQY

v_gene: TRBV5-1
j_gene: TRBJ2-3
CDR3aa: ASSALSTDTQY

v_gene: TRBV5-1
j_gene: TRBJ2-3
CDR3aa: ASSPEGRADTQY

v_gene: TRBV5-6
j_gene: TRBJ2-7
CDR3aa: ASSWWSSYEQY

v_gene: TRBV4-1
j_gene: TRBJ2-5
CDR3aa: ASSQEPTSYETQY

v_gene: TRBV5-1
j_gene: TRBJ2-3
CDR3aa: ASSLEGTDTQY

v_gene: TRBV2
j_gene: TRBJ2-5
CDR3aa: ASGVGTSVQETQY

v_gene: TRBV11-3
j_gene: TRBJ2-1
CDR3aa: ASSLDHAGSSSYNEQF

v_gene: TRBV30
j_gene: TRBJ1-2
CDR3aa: AWRTDENYGYT

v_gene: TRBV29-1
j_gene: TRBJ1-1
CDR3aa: SVERGMNTEAF

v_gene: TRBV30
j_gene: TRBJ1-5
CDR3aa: AWSPADNQPQH

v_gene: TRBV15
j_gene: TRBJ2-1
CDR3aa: ATSREIVRNEQF

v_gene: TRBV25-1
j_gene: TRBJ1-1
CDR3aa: ASSDPGTGNTEAF

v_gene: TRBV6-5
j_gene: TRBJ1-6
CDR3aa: ASSYSSLMNSPLH

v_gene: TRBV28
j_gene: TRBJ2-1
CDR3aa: ASGKEQF

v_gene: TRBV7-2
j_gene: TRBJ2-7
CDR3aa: ASSLYQLEQY

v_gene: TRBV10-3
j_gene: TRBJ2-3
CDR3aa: AISDPGLTTDTQY

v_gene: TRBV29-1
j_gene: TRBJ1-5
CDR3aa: SVRTGNSNQPQH

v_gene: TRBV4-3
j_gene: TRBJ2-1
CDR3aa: ASSQVSFFGGSGYNEQF

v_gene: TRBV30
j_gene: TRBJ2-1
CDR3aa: AWSVDLSGRADEQF

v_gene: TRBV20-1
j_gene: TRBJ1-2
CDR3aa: SATDRYGYT

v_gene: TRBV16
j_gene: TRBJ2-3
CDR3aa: ASSQSRGTDTQY

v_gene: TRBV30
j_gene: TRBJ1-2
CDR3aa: AWSVPTVLANTYGYT

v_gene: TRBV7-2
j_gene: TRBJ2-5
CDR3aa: ASSPGGGHQETQY

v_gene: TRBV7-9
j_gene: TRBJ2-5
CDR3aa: ASSFYLDQETQY

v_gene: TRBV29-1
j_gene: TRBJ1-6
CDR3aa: SVSGTGKSPLH

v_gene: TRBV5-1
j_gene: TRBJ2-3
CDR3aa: ASSLVLAPDTQY

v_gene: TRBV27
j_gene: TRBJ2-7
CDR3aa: ASSRNYEQY

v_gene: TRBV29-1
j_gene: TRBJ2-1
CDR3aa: SVAVALSYNEQF

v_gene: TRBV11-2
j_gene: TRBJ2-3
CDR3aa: ASSQRAGSTDTQY

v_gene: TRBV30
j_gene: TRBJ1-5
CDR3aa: AWSVSTGHQPQH

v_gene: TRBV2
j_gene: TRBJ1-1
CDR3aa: ASSEDVSMNTEAF

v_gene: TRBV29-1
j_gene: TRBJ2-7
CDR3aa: SVEVRVGSNEQY

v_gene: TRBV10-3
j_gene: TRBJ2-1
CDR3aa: AIAPGPSGNEQF

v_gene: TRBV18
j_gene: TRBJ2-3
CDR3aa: ASSPGTGADTQY

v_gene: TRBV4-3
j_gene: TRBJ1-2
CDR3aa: ASSQEQGYGYT

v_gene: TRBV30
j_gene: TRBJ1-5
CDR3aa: AWGIESNQPQH

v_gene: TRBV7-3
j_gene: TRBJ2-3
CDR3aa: ASSLALGHTDTQY

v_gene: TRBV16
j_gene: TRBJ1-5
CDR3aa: ASSQWETLSNQPQH

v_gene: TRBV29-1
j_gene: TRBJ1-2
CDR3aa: SVRQGQGDE

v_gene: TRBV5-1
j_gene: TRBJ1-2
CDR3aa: ASSPELITGDGYT

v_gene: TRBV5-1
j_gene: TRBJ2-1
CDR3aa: ASSAGQVTGYGEQF

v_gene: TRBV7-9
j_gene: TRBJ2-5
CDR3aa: ASSPLTGQGEETQY